Listed here are 28 T cell receptor beta chains from one sample, sequenced in a study of T cells in Graves' hyperthyroidism and ophthalmopathy. RNA transcripts yielded amplified TCR beta CDR3 regions. HTBI primers were employed in a first-round RT-PCR of the TCR CDR3. TCRdb redid the calling of the multiplex PCR reads with MiXCR, one entry per CDR3 protein. The sample includes approximately 400,000 distinct CDR3 sequences, around 25% of them seen just once. Sample: blood. Receptor source: a man aged 50 to 59 with Graves' hyperthyroidism.

V is TRBV19 and J is TRBJ2-2; TRBD1 might be the D (6 bases). From germline, CDR1 is LNHDA and CDR2 SQIVND (reference sequence). V lost 7 bases and J lost 2, with 8 bases in between. The CDR3 runs 13 residues. This CDR3 is CASNRVNTGELFF. The CDR3 nucleotides read TGTGCCAGTAACAGGGTTAACACCGGGGAGCTGTTTTTT.

This clonotype has a handful of counts. A much larger clone differs from this one at a single base, so this may be a read error. As DNA, the CDR3 is TGTGCCAGCAGTCCCGGGACGTCTAACTATGGCTGCACCTTC. It specifies CASSPGTSNYGCTF. V and J are TRBV6-1 and TRBJ1-2; tentative D call: TRBD1 (5 bases). This CDR3 has 14 amino acids. Germline CDR1 and CDR2: MNHNS and SASEGT.

This clonotype turned up a few times. This chain connects TRBV20-1 to TRBJ1-3, with D possibly TRBD1 on 6 matching bases. The germline gives CDR1 DFQATT, CDR2 SNEGSKA (reference sequence). V gave up 3 bases and J gave up 0 bases, with 12 bases separating them. The CDR3 is 15 residues long. CDR3 loop: CSASSTGDSGNTIYF. DNA for the CDR3: TGCAGTGCTAGCTCGACAGGTGACTCTGGAAACACCATATATTTT.

The V call is TRBV12-3 or TRBV12-4, the J call TRBJ1-2; possible D gene TRBD1, 6 bases. The CDR3 spans 13 residues. The germline V and J ends were trimmed by 5 bases and 3 bases, with 10 bases remaining between them. CDR3 bases: TGTGCCAGCAGTCAACAGGGTCACTATGGCTACACCTTC. Its translation: CASSQQGHYGYTF.

This clonotype was recorded a few times. This rearrangement joins TRBV5-8 to TRBJ2-1, with 11 bases that match TRBD2. In germline, CDR1 is SGHTS, CDR2 YDEGEE. CDR3 length: 15 amino acids. V lost 3 bases to trimming and J lost 9 bases; unmatched junction nucleotides: 8. CDR3 protein: CASSSGLAVMGEQFF. In DNA form, the CDR3 reads TGTGCCAGCAGCTCGGGACTAGCGGTTATGGGTGAGCAGTTCTTC.

The chain couples TRBV5-1 to TRBJ2-1, with 11 bases matching TRBD2. The ends lost 5 bases at V and 9 bases at J; junction bases unmatched: 10. Germline V gives CDR1 SGHRS, CDR2 YFSETQ. The CDR3 length is 15 residues. This CDR3 reads CASSYLAGGDTEQFF. The DNA for the CDR3 is TGCGCCAGCAGTTACCTAGCGGGAGGAGATACTGAGCAGTTCTTC.

V usage is TRBV7-9 and J usage is TRBJ2-1, with 13 bases lining up with TRBD2. The CDR3 runs to 15 residues. The V gene's germline CDR1 is SEHNR and CDR2 FQNEAQ (reference sequence). V dropped 3 bases and J dropped 8; count of bases not matched to a gene: 4. CDR3 residues: CASSFRTSGSYEQFF. The DNA of the CDR3 is TGTGCCAGCAGCTTCCGGACTAGCGGGAGCTATGAGCAGTTCTTC. Based on the CDR3 plus reference TRBV7-9 and TRBJ2-1, the full variable domain is DTGVSQNPRHKITKRGQNVTFRCDPISEHNRLYWYRQTLGQGPEFLTYFQNEAQLEKSRLLSDRFSAERPKGSFSTLEIQRTEQGDSAMYLCASSFRTSGSYEQFFGPGTRLTVL.

Written as DNA, the CDR3 is TGCGCCAGCAGTGATTCCCTCCACACAAGCACAGATACGCAGTATTTT. Translated: CASSDSLHTSTDTQYF. The chain couples TRBV5-1 to TRBJ2-3, with D unclear. CDR1 and CDR2 from the germline V gene are SGHRS and YFSETQ. V lost 5 bases to trimming and J lost 0 bases, with 16 bases between them. This CDR3 region has 16 residues. The entire variable domain, with the rest obtained from reference TRBV5-1 and TRBJ2-3, is as follows: KAGVTQTPRYLIKTRGQQVTLSCSPISGHRSVSWYQQTPGQGLQFLFEYFSETQRNKGNFPGRFSGRQFSNSRSEMNVSTLELGDSALYLCASSDSLHTSTDTQYFGPGTRLTVL.

J is TRBJ1-2 and V is TRBV6-5; D not certain. V lost 2 bases and J lost 7, with 5 bases in between. CDR1 MNHEY and CDR2 SVGAGI come from the germline V gene. The CDR3 covers 11 residues. The CDR3 nucleotides are TGTGCCAGCAGTTACCTGGGTGGCTACACCTTC. It encodes CASSYLGGYTF.

This clonotype was seen more than once but under ten times. This sequence joins TRBV27 and TRBJ2-1; TRBD2 matches at 7 bases. The CDR3 extends over 15 amino acids. Germline CDR1 MNHEY, CDR2 SMNVEV (reference sequence). V lost 5 bases, J lost 3 bases, and 7 bases stayed unmatched. The chain's CDR3 is CASSGGWGGYNEQFF. The CDR3, as DNA: TGTGCCAGCAGTGGGGGTTGGGGGGGCTACAATGAGCAGTTCTTC.

The chain carries TRBV20-1 and TRBJ2-2; D is possibly TRBD1 (6 bases). Per germline, CDR1 DFQATT and CDR2 SNEGSKA (reference sequence). The CDR3 sequence is 15 residues long. V was clipped by 3 bases and J by 5 bases, with 16 bases between them. CDR3 nucleotide sequence: TGCAGTGCTAGCAAGGAACCAGGGGTTACCGGGGAGCTGTTTTTT. This encodes CSASKEPGVTGELFF.

J is TRBJ2-3 and V is TRBV11-2, with TRBD1 matching 9 bases. Germline trimming cut 3 bases from V and 4 bases from J; bases unmatched to any gene: 8. Per the germline V gene, CDR1 is SGHAT and CDR2 is FQNNGV. The CDR3 has 16 residues. CDR3 bases: TGTGCCAGCAGCTTGGCCTCTACAGGGGGCGCAGATACGCAGTATTTT. It translates to CASSLASTGGADTQYF. Supplemented by reference TRBV11-2 and TRBJ2-3, the full variable domain reads EAGVAQSPRYKIIEKRQSVAFWCNPISGHATLYWYQQILGQGPKLLIQFQNNGVVDDSQLPKDRFSAERLKGVDSTLKIQPAKLEDSAVYLCASSLASTGGADTQYFGPGTRLTVL.

This clonotype was detected many times. V and J are TRBV6-1 and TRBJ2-7, with 8 bases aligning to TRBD2. The V segment lost 0 bases and the J segment 3 bases; nucleotides outside the gene matches: 4. CDR3 length equals 15 residues. Germline CDR1 MNHNS, CDR2 SASEGT. The CDR3 sequence is CASSEASSGSYEQYF. DNA for the CDR3: TGTGCCAGCAGTGAAGCTTCAAGCGGGAGCTACGAGCAGTACTTC.

This clonotype was seen a handful of times. The chain couples TRBV5-1 to TRBJ2-7; D unresolved. V dropped 3 bases and J dropped 2 bases, with 15 bases sitting between them. Germline CDR1 and CDR2: SGHRS and YFSETQ. The CDR3 runs to 15 residues. The chain's CDR3 is CASSSSQHGTYEQYF. CDR3 sequence (DNA): TGCGCCAGCAGCTCGTCACAACACGGAACCTACGAGCAGTACTTC.

The rearrangement uses TRBV5-1 and TRBJ2-2; 14 bases align to TRBD2. Germline-derived CDR1 and CDR2 are SGHRS and YFSETQ. The length of the CDR3 is 20 residues. J gave up 4 bases and V 5 bases, and 16 bases lay outside the gene matches. In DNA form, the CDR3 reads TGCGCCAGCAGTAATGCCGAGGGACTAGCGGGAGCCGTACGCACCGGGGAGCTGTTTTTT. It translates to CASSNAEGLAGAVRTGELFF.

The rearrangement uses TRBV12-3 or TRBV12-4 and TRBJ1-6; possibly TRBD1 for D (6 bases). CDR3 length equals 13 residues. Trimming removed 7 bases at V and 8 bases at J, with 12 bases between. This CDR3 is CASTKRQDSPLHF. Here the CDR3 DNA reads TGTGCCAGCACCAAGCGACAGGATTCACCCCTCCACTTT.

This chain joins TRBV2 and TRBJ2-7; D may correspond to TRBD1 or TRBD2 (7 bases each). Germline V gives CDR1 SNHLY, CDR2 FYNNEI. CDR3 length: 15 amino acids. V gave up 1 base and J gave up 4 bases, with 14 bases separating them. CDR3: CASSEGAGGGYEQYF. CDR3 coding DNA: TGTGCCAGCAGTGAAGGGGCAGGGGGGGGTTACGAGCAGTACTTC.

The chain employs TRBV29-1 and TRBJ2-7, with 9 nucleotides matching TRBD2. V shed 4 bases, J shed 3 bases, and the junction held 4 bases outside the gene matches. This CDR3 spans 13 amino acids. In germline, CDR1 is SQVTM, CDR2 ANQGSEA. The CDR3, as DNA: TGCAGCGTTGGAAGCGGGAGGTTCTACGAGCAGTACTTC. Encoded protein: CSVGSGRFYEQYF.

V gene TRBV3-1 combines with J gene TRBJ2-2; the D is unclear. Trimming took 2 bases from V and 6 from J, leaving 7 bases between them. The CDR3 is 13 amino acids. CDR1 is LGHDT and CDR2 is YNNKEL in the germline V gene (reference sequence). In DNA, the CDR3 is TGTGCCAGCAGCCAATTGGATGCCGGGGAGCTGTTTTTT. Encoded protein: CASSQLDAGELFF.

There are many counts of this clonotype. V usage is TRBV28 and J usage is TRBJ2-3, with D hard to call. This CDR3 has 14 amino acids. Trimming shortened V by 6 bases and J by 2 bases, and 12 bases separated the two germline ends. Germline V gene data show CDR1 as MDHEN and CDR2 as SYDVKM. For the CDR3, the DNA is TGTGCCAGCAGCCCGACGCTATTCACAGATACGCAGTATTTT. This translates into CASSPTLFTDTQYF.

This clonotype turned up a few times. The V gene is TRBV29-1, the J gene TRBJ1-1, with 8 positions matching TRBD1. Germline lookup yields CDR1 SQVTM and CDR2 ANQGSEA. The CDR3 is 12 residues long. Trimming removed 7 bases from V and 5 bases from J; junction bases left unmatched: 6. CDR3 nucleotides: TGCAGCGCTCGGACAGGGTTGACTGAAGCTTTCTTT. Translated, it gives CSARTGLTEAFF. The variable domain in full, with the rest retrieved from reference TRBV29-1 and TRBJ1-1, is SAVISQKPSRDICQRGTSLTIQCQVDSQVTMMFWYRQQPGQSLTLIATANQGSEATYESGFVIDKFPISRPNLTFSTLTVSNMSPEDSSIYLCSARTGLTEAFFGQGTRLTVV.

This clonotype was found a few times. The chain employs TRBV20-1 and TRBJ2-7; no firm D call. The V gene lost 3 bases and the J gene lost 2 bases, with 5 bases spanning the gap. The CDR3 consists of 11 residues. The germline V gene has CDR1 DFQATT and CDR2 SNEGSKA (reference sequence). Here the CDR3 DNA reads TGCAGTGCTAGGGGTCCCTACGAGCAGTACTTC. It codes for CSARGPYEQYF.

J is TRBJ2-1 and V is TRBV29-1; D could derive from TRBD1 or TRBD2 (5 bases each). V was pared by 7 bases and J by 5 bases, with 18 bases between. CDR1 SQVTM and CDR2 ANQGSEA come from the germline V gene. The CDR3 runs 14 residues. CDR3: CSALVGVGDNEQFF. The CDR3 DNA reads as TGCAGCGCCCTAGTGGGCGTGGGGGACAATGAGCAGTTCTTC.

This clonotype has more than one count but fewer than ten. The rearrangement joins TRBV9 to TRBJ2-1, with D uncertain. There are 16 residues in the CDR3. The ends were cut back, 2 bases at V and 0 bases at J, with 12 bases in the middle. CDR1 SGDLS and CDR2 YYNGEE come from the germline V gene. This chain's CDR3 is CASSVGASSSYNEQFF. The CDR3 region has the DNA TGTGCCAGCAGCGTCGGTGCGTCGAGCTCCTACAATGAGCAGTTCTTC.

The CDR3 DNA sequence: TGTGCCAGCAGTTACACTTCCTCTCTCCGGCGACTAGCGGGAGCCGAGCAGTACTTC. Residues: CASSYTSSLRRLAGAEQYF. J is TRBJ2-7 and V is TRBV6-5; 12 positions agree with TRBD2. The trim removed 2 bases at V and 6 bases at J, leaving 17 bases unmatched. The germline V gene has CDR1 MNHEY and CDR2 SVGAGI. The CDR3 totals 19 residues.

The table lists this clonotype with a few counts. This chain uses TRBV5-1 with TRBJ2-1; 7 nucleotides line up with TRBD2. The V and J ends lost 4 bases and 0 bases, in that order; junction bases with no gene match: 10. This CDR3 region has 17 residues. Germline CDR1 and CDR2: SGHRS and YFSETQ. The CDR3 loop is CASSLGVGGSSYNEQFF. The CDR3 DNA reads as TGCGCCAGCAGCCTGGGCGTTGGCGGGAGCTCCTACAATGAGCAGTTCTTC.

In its sample, this clonotype was seen a few times. This sequence joins TRBV5-6 and TRBJ2-7; either TRBD1 or TRBD2 may fit D (5 bases each). CDR1 is SGHDT and CDR2 is YYEEEE in the germline V gene. V was clipped by 0 bases and J by 4 bases, with 14 bases between them. This CDR3 spans 15 amino acids. As DNA, the CDR3 is TGTGCCAGCAGCTTGGGCAGGGTCGGGGTTTACGAGCAGTACTTC. Translation: CASSLGRVGVYEQYF.

This clonotype appeared a few times. This rearrangement joins TRBV18 to TRBJ2-2, with D unresolved. Trimming took off 2 bases at V and 4 bases at J, with 5 bases between the two ends. Germline V gene lookup returns CDR1 KGHSH and CDR2 LQKENI. This CDR3 contains 13 residues. The CDR3 spells CASSPFGTGELFF. CDR3 DNA sequence: TGTGCCAGCTCACCATTCGGCACCGGGGAGCTGTTTTTT.